This T cell receptor (beta chain) came from a study of T cells in localized non-small cell lung cancer. Remarks on this clone: Its matching antigen is unknown.

Study conclusions and caveats: There were a median roughly 59 of the top 100 tumor clones appearing in adjacent lung. The study linked higher blood T cell density to longer overall survival.

Germline assignment: CDR1 MNHEY and CDR2 SVGAGI. This CDR3 has 16 amino acids. J gave up 8 bases and V 2 bases, and 11 bases lay outside the gene matches. The method was immunoSEQ multiplex PCR; TCRdb's version includes in-frame clones alone and lacks a portion of them. The sample has fewer than 35,000 clones; 70% to 90% are singletons. This TCR was recovered from a male donor older than 55 with stage III lung adenocarcinoma. Sequences were derived from peripheral blood, sampled before any cancer treatment. The V call is TRBV6-5, the J call TRBJ2-1, with TRBD2 identical over 8 bases. The CDR3 is CASSYPGPAGAYEQFF. CDR3 coding DNA: TGTGCCAGCAGTTACCCGGGCCCAGCGGGGGCATATGAGCAGTTCTTC.